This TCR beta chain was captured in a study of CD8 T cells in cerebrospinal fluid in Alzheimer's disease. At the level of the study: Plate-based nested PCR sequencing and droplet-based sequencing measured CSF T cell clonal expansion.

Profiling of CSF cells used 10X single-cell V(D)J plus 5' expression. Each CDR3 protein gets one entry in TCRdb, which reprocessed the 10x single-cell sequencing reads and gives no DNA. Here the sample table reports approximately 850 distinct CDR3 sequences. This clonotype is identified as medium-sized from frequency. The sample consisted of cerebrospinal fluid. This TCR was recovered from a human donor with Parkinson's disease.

The CDR3 is CASSWEGNYGYTF. J is TRBJ1-2 and V is TRBV27; TCRdb's D call, TRBD1, is unchecked because there is no DNA. The CDR3 runs 13 residues. From germline, CDR1 is MNHEY and CDR2 SMNVEV (reference sequence).